The 7 T cell receptor beta chains listed next were all sequenced from one sample in a study of T-cell memory formation after mild COVID-19. Using its own MiXCR run on the 5' RACE reads, TCRdb lists one record per CDR3 protein. The sample consists of 400,000 or so distinct CDR3 sequences, about 21% of them appearing once. Sequencing used PBMCs or a T cell subset sorted from them (not recorded which). Every receptor here comes from an adult woman who had mild COVID-19 (a few samples of this study predate the infection). Cell type and time point are not known.

V usage is TRBV5-1 and J usage is TRBJ2-7; 13 nucleotides agree with TRBD2. CDR1 and CDR2 from the germline V gene are SGHRS and YFSETQ. The length of the CDR3 is 14 residues. V trimming: 5 bases; J trimming: 5 bases; junction bases outside the gene matches: 4. The CDR3 here is CASRWTSGSNEQYF. CDR3 nucleotides: TGCGCCAGCAGGTGGACTAGCGGGAGCAACGAGCAGTACTTC.

The chain joins TRBV9 to TRBJ2-3; D remains unclear. The germline V gene encodes CDR1 SGDLS and CDR2 YYNGEE. V dropped 6 bases and J dropped 2 bases, with 7 bases sitting between them. The CDR3 spans 12 residues. Here the CDR3 DNA reads TGTGCCAGCATCATCCACACAGATACGCAGTATTTT. This encodes CASIIHTDTQYF. Full variable domain (remainder filled in from reference TRBV9 and TRBJ2-3): DSGVTQTPKHLITATGQRVTLRCSPRSGDLSVYWYQQSLDQGLQFLIQYYNGEERAKGNILERFSAQQFPDLHSELNLSSLELGDSALYFCASIIHTDTQYFGPGTRLTVL.

The V call is TRBV20-1, the J call TRBJ2-7; weak D call: TRBD1 (5 bases). Per germline, CDR1 DFQATT and CDR2 SNEGSKA (reference sequence). The V gene lost 0 bases and the J gene lost 6 bases, with 15 bases spanning the gap. The CDR3 runs to 14 residues. The CDR3 spells CSARDPSDRSEQYF. In nucleotides, the CDR3 is TGCAGTGCTAGAGACCCGAGTGACAGATCCGAGCAGTACTTC.

The chain joins TRBV4-3 to TRBJ2-3; maybe TRBD2 (6 bases). Germline V gives CDR1 LGHNA, CDR2 YSLEER. Trimming took 0 bases from V and 5 from J, leaving 9 bases between them. This CDR3 contains 14 residues. This CDR3 reads CASSQDLRGDTQYF. Here the CDR3 DNA reads TGCGCCAGCAGCCAAGATCTGCGGGGAGATACGCAGTATTTT.

The rearrangement links TRBV9 to TRBJ2-5, with D uncertain. Germline values: CDR1 SGDLS, CDR2 YYNGEE. V lost 3 bases and J lost 2, with 8 bases in between. The CDR3 sequence is 13 residues long. The CDR3 sequence is CASSALSQETQYF. The CDR3 bases are TGTGCCAGCAGCGCCCTGAGTCAAGAGACCCAGTACTTC.

The chain's CDR3 is CASTLHSGHYGYTF. CDR3 DNA sequence: TGTGCCAGCACCCTGCACTCGGGACACTATGGCTACACCTTC. The V call is TRBV27, the J call TRBJ1-2, with D tentatively TRBD1 (5 bases). The CDR3 has 14 residues. Per the germline V gene, CDR1 is MNHEY and CDR2 is SMNVEV (reference sequence). The ends were cut back, 7 bases at V and 3 bases at J, with 15 bases in the middle.

This clonotype was seen a few times. The V gene is TRBV11-2, the J gene TRBJ1-2; TRBD1 might be the D (5 bases). Germline V gene data show CDR1 as SGHAT and CDR2 as FQNNGV. V was cut by 6 bases and J by 4 bases, with 12 bases left in between. This CDR3 contains 13 residues. CDR3 protein: CASSPGSLYGYTF. Written as DNA, the CDR3 is TGTGCCAGCAGTCCAGGGAGTCTCTATGGCTACACCTTC.